Below, 3 T cell receptor beta chains from the same sample are listed, as sequenced in a study of blood T cells in healthy people across ages. The second PCR ran about 6 to 11 cycles with a sample-barcoded 5' primer and J-beta primers. TCRdb itself ran the 5' RACE reads through MiXCR, one entry per CDR3 protein. Of 800,000 to 900,000 distinct CDR3 sequences detected, around 62% appear once; the ten largest clones hold 25% to 35%. Sequenced input: blood. The receptors were gathered from a man aged 25 to 45 in good health.

The chain couples TRBV7-9 to TRBJ1-4; TRBD1 matches at 9 bases. Germline CDR1 reads SEHNR; CDR2 reads FQNEAQ (reference sequence). V lost 6 bases to trimming and J lost 6 bases; unmatched junction nucleotides: 5. The CDR3 extends over 14 amino acids. The CDR3 DNA reads as TGTGCCAGCAGTCGGACAGGGGCGTATGAAAAACTGTTTTTT. It encodes CASSRTGAYEKLFF.

The chain couples TRBV7-2 to TRBJ1-2; a possible D gene is TRBD1 (5 bases). The CDR3 extends over 15 amino acids. V was pared by 0 bases and J by 4 bases, with 12 bases between. Germline loops: CDR1 SGHTA, CDR2 FQGNSA. This chain's CDR3 is CASSLAAAGSYGYTF. CDR3 in DNA: TGTGCCAGCAGCTTAGCGGCTGCAGGGAGCTATGGCTACACCTTC.

The chain has TRBV6-4 and TRBJ2-5; D gene ambiguous. The CDR3 is 13 amino acids. Germline V gene data show CDR1 as MRHNA and CDR2 as SNTAGT. Trimming took 7 bases from V and 11 from J, leaving 20 bases between them. Here the CDR3 reads CASIAFAWDEQYF. CDR3 DNA: TGTGCCAGCATTGCTTTTGCTTGGGATGAGCAGTACTTC.